These T cell receptor beta chains were read from a single sample in a study of blood T cell repertoires in COVID-19. Sequencing was performed with immunoSEQ multiplex PCR; in TCRdb, only in-frame clones are kept and a portion is missing. The sample lists a few hundred thousand clones, approximately 86% seen once, with 3% to 4% in the top ten. The sample comprised PBMCs or T cells enriched from blood (not recorded which). The receptors shown here come from a woman aged 35 to 49 with acute COVID-19. Each CDR3 is given with its conserved first and last residue.

>TRBJ1-6|TRBV13
CASSTPGGPLHF
>TRBJ2-4|TRBV19
CASSIPTQVRNIQYF
>TRBJ2-2|TRBV13
CASSLGRLGTGGYTGELFF
>TRBJ1-1|TRBV18
CASLRQVNTEAFF
>TRBJ1-2|TRBV15
CATSRGTGRDYGYTF
>TRBJ2-7|TRBV25-1
CATSFGNYYEQYF
>TRBJ2-2|TRBV7-6
CASSYVRLDENTGELFF
>TRBJ2-3|TRBV2
CASSERLVADTQYF
>TRBJ1-5|TRBV19
CASNRQFPFSNQPQHF
>TRBJ2-3|TRBV11-3
CASSLGPGVAGVRDTQYF
>TRBJ1-5|TRBV19
CASSIGRDQPQHF
>TRBJ1-2|TRBV28
CASSPQGAGYGYTF
>TRBJ1-1|TRBV19
CASREEWDTEAFF
>TRBJ1-3|TRBV19
CASKARGVNTIYF
>TRBJ2-2|TRBV24-1
CATSDLFSDTGELFF
>TRBJ2-1|TRBV14
CASSHGESSGRSLRHNEQFF
>TRBJ1-6|TRBV9
CASSVGTGGSSPLHF
>TRBJ2-7|TRBV28
CASSWGTGYVYEQYF
>TRBJ2-1|TRBV3-1/TRBV3-2
CASSPQLALTEQFF
>TRBJ1-2|TRBV28
CASSRRGGKVAYGYTF
>TRBJ1-1|TRBV4-3
CASSQVSPTGNTEAFF
>TRBJ2-7|TRBV29-1
CSVEVPRGGFNYYEQYF
>TRBJ1-5|TRBV28
CASSFRWEPRDRKNQPQHF
>TRBJ2-1|TRBV14
CASSQDGRQFYNEQFF